A selection of T cell receptor beta chains follows, all from one sample in a study of cytomegalovirus exposure and HLA in healthy donors. Clones were sequenced by immunoSEQ multiplex PCR, and TCRdb holds only the in-frame ones, with some missing. This sample carries approximately 150,000 clones, roughly three quarters of them seen once, and the ten largest clones take about an eighth. Sequenced input: PBMCs. The origin of the receptors is a woman between 35 and 50 years old in good health and CMV-seronegative. Each CDR3 is given with its conserved first and last residue. Fields, in order: J gene, clone size, V gene, D gene, CDR3 DNA, CDR3 protein. A D gene is named only where the DNA matches it firmly. For some rows the clone size is stated as once, few or many, or as a class when expanded; others skip it.

TRBJ2-7,NA,TRBV6-5,NA,TGTGCCAGCACCAAAGGGTTGGGACACTCCTACGAGCAGTACTTC,CASTKGLGHSYEQYF
TRBJ2-7,NA,TRBV5-4,TRBD1,TGTGCCAGCAGCTCCGGGACAGGGATCTACGAGCAGTACTTC,CASSSGTGIYEQYF
TRBJ1-1,few,TRBV7-9,TRBD1,TGTGCCAGCAGCTCGAGGGACAGGGGAAAAGCTTTCTTT,CASSSRDRGKAFF
TRBJ2-5,NA,TRBV9,NA,TGTGCCAGCAGCGTAGGGGCAGGCCCCACGGAGACCCAGTACTTC,CASSVGAGPTETQYF
TRBJ1-2,few,TRBV5-1,NA,TGCGCCAGCAGCTTGCTCCGGCAGGGCACCAACTATGGCTACACCTTC,CASSLLRQGTNYGYTF
TRBJ2-5,NA,TRBV5-1,NA,TGCGCCAGCAGCCTCGGGGTGGCTTACCAAGAGACCCAGTACTTC,CASSLGVAYQETQYF
TRBJ2-1,few,TRBV6-1,NA,TGTGCCAGCAGTTTCTCAGGGGTAAATGAGCAGTTCTTC,CASSFSGVNEQFF
TRBJ1-4,few,TRBV28,TRBD1,TGTGCCAGCAGGAACACCGGACAGGGGAATGAAAAACTGTTTTTT,CASRNTGQGNEKLFF
TRBJ2-1,NA,TRBV20-1,NA,TGCAGCGGTGCATGGTACAATGAGCAGTTCTTC,CSGAWYNEQFF
TRBJ1-5,NA,TRBV7-2,NA,TGTGCCAGCAGCTTAGGGGGGGTCCCTTTCCAGCCCCAGCATTTT,CASSLGGVPFQPQHF
TRBJ2-2,NA,TRBV29-1,NA,TGCAGCGTTGGGCAGGTTAACACCGGGGAGCTGTTTTTT,CSVGQVNTGELFF
TRBJ1-2,NA,TRBV5-6,NA,TGTGCCAGCAGCTACCCCGACGGGGTAGGGGGCTACACCTTC,CASSYPDGVGGYTF
TRBJ2-2,few,TRBV5-6,TRBD2,TGTGCCAGCAGCTCGGGGCTAGCGGGATTTACCGGGGAGCTGTTTTTT,CASSSGLAGFTGELFF
TRBJ2-1,NA,TRBV29-1,NA,TGCAGCGTTGAAGGCGGGGCCAACATTGTACGTTACAATGAGCAGTTCTTC,CSVEGGANIVRYNEQFF
TRBJ2-5,NA,TRBV2,NA,TGTGCCAGCATCAAAGAGGCGTCGGGAGCTGAGACCCAGTACTTC,CASIKEASGAETQYF
TRBJ2-1,NA,TRBV9,NA,TGTGCCAGCAGCGTTTCTCGGGGTGGTGCGCACAATGAGCAGTTCTTC,CASSVSRGGAHNEQFF
TRBJ1-2,NA,TRBV19,TRBD1,TGTGCCAGTAAGGGACAGGGGGCGAGCTATGGCTACACCTTC,CASKGQGASYGYTF
TRBJ2-7,NA,TRBV6-5,TRBD2,TGTGCCAGCAAAGCGGGAGGACGAGGAGAGCAGTACTTC,CASKAGGRGEQYF
TRBJ2-3,NA,TRBV9,TRBD2,TGTGCCAGCAGCGTAGGGCTAGCGGGAGATGGAGATACGCAGTATTTT,CASSVGLAGDGDTQYF
TRBJ1-1,NA,TRBV6-5,NA,TGTGCCAGCAGTTACGATGGCAGTAAAAGCACTGAAGCTTTCTTT,CASSYDGSKSTEAFF
TRBJ2-1,NA,TRBV21-1,NA,TGTGCCAGCAGCAAAGGAGAGACGCTAGGGCTAGCGGGATATCTTCTAGGTCTTAGGCAGTTCTTC,CASSKGETLGLAGYLLGLRQFF
TRBJ2-2,NA,TRBV10-1,NA,TGCGCCAGCAGTGAGTCGTGGGCCCCAGGCACCGGGGAGCTGTTTTTT,CASSESWAPGTGELFF
TRBJ2-1,NA,TRBV10-3,TRBD2,TGTGCCATCAGTGAGTACGGGGGGGCCTCCTACAATGAGCAGTTCTTC,CAISEYGGASYNEQFF
TRBJ2-1,NA,TRBV6-1,NA,TGTGCCAGCAGTGAGGGTAGGGAGGTCTACAATGAGCAGTTCTTC,CASSEGREVYNEQFF
TRBJ2-7,NA,TRBV7-2,TRBD2,TGTGCCAGCAGCTTACCCAGCGGGAGGGTAGTGTACTTC,CASSLPSGRVVYF